This TCR beta chain was identified during a study of human CD4 T cells and Enterobacteriaceae. This clone is large (0.1 to 1%) in the sample. CFSE-low CD25+ ICOS+ proliferating activated T cells were FACS-sorted after 6-7 days. Sorted memory CD4+ T cells were CFSE-labeled and cultured 2:1 with irradiated antigen-pulsed autologous monocytes. Sorting took every CD4+ cell except CD45RA+CCR7+CD95- naive cells, reaching over 95% purity. Trimming cost V 5 bases and J 1 base; bases outside gene matches: 8. This CDR3 spans 16 amino acids. In germline, CDR1 is MNHEY, CDR2 SMNVEV (reference sequence). The table came from immunoSEQ multiplex PCR; TCRdb's copy has only in-frame clones and leaves some out. The sample holds approximately 130 clones; around 43% are singletons and the top ten take over 15%.

The material sequenced was bacteria-reactive CD4+ T cells grown in culture. Subset described: CFSE-low proliferating memory CD4 T cells sorted after in vitro stimulation with a heat-inactivated bacterium or M. tuberculosis lysate. The chain combines TRBV27 with TRBJ2-1; the match to TRBD2 covers 7 bases. The sequence derives from a human donor in good health. The CDR3 loop reads CASSGFRGGSYNEQFF. As DNA, the CDR3 is TGTGCCAGCAGTGGGTTTCGCGGGGGATCCTACAATGAGCAGTTCTTC.